Below, one TCR beta chain is given with its context. These data belong to a study of cytomegalovirus exposure and HLA in healthy donors. The trim removed 5 bases at V and 6 bases at J, leaving 1 base unmatched. The CDR3 loop spans 11 amino acids. CDR1 and CDR2 (germline): SGHTA, FQGTGA. The PCR ran on 60 Vbeta and 13 Jbeta primers. Some clones are missing from TCRdb's copy, which holds only in-frame ones; the method was immunoSEQ multiplex PCR. The table shows approximately 88,000 clones, with roughly 72% occurring only once. V usage is TRBV7-3 and J usage is TRBJ2-7; TRBD1 matches at 7 bases. The source material was PBMCs. The clonotype comes from a young man in good health and CMV-seropositive. DNA for the CDR3: TGTGCCAGCAGCCCAGGGGGCGAGCAGTACGTC. Translated: CASSPGGEQYV.